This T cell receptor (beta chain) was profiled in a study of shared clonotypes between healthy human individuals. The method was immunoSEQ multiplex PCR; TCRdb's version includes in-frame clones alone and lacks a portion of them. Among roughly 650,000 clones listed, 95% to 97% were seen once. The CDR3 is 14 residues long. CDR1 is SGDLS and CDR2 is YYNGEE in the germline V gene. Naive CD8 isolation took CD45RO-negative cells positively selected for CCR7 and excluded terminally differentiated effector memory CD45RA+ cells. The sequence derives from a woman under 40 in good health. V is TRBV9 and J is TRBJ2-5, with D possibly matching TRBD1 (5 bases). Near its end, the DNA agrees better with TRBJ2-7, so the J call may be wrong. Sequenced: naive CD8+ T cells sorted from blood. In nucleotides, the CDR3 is TGTGCCAGCAGCGTAGGCCGGGCAGGGAACGAGCAGTACTTC. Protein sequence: CASSVGRAGNEQYF.